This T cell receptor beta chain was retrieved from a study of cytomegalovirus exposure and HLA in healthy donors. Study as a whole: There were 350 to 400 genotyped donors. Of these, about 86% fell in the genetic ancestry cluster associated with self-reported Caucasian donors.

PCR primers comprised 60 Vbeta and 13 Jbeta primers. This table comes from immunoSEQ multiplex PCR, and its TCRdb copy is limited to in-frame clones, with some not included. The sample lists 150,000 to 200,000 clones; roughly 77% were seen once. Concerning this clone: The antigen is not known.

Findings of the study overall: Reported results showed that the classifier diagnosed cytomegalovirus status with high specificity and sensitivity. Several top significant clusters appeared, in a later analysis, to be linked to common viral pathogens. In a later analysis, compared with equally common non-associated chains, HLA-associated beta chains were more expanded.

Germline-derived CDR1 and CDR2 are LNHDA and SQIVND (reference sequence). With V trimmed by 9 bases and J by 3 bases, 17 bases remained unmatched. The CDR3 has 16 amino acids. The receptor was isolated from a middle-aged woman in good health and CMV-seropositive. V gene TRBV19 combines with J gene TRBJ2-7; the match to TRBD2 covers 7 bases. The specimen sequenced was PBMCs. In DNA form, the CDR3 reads TGTGCCAGCCTCTCGGTCTGGGGGGGAACCGTCTACGAGCAGTACTTC. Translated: CASLSVWGGTVYEQYF.